These T cell receptor beta chains were read from a single sample in a study of blood T cell repertoires in COVID-19. Assay used: immunoSEQ multiplex PCR; TCRdb lists only in-frame clones, some missing. The table shows about 240,000 clones, with approximately 90% occurring only once. Sequences were obtained from PBMCs or T cells enriched from blood (not recorded which). The receptors stem from a woman in her twenties or thirties who had recovered from COVID-19. Each CDR3 is given with its conserved first and last residue. The D gene is left open where the match is weak. Rows may omit the clone size; those that give it use once, few, many or a size class.

13	TRBV18	TRBJ1-5	few	-	TGTGCCAGCTCACGGGAGATGGACCAGCCCCAGCATTTT	CASSREMDQPQHF
14	TRBV7-2	TRBJ2-1	-	TRBD2	TGTGCCAGCAATCTAGCGGGAGGCCACAATGAGCAGTTCTTC	CASNLAGGHNEQFF
17	TRBV4-1	TRBJ2-1	-	-	TGCGCCAGCAGCCCAGAAATAGATCCCTATGGTTACAATGAGCAGTTCTTC	CASSPEIDPYGYNEQFF
13	TRBV30	TRBJ2-7	once	TRBD2	TGTGCCGGACTTAAGACTAGCGGCTACGAGCAGTACTTC	CAGLKTSGYEQYF
14	TRBV27	TRBJ2-5	-	-	TGTGCCAGCAGTTCCGGACAGTACCAAGAGACCCAGTACTTC	CASSSGQYQETQYF
15	TRBV6-1	TRBJ2-1	-	-	TGTGCCAGCAGTGAAAGCAGGGGATTATACAATGAGCAGTTCTTC	CASSESRGLYNEQFF
15	TRBV7-3	TRBJ1-1	-	TRBD1	TGTGCCAGCAGCCCTCAGGGGGCCCGGAACACTGAAGCTTTCTTT	CASSPQGARNTEAFF
14	TRBV29-1	TRBJ2-7	-	-	TGCAGCGCCCAAAATGTCCTGGATCGGGGCGAGCAGTACTTC	CSAQNVLDRGEQYF
16	TRBV4-1	TRBJ1-5	once	-	TGCGCCAGCAGCCCCTTGGACAGCGGAATTAATCAGCCCCAGCATTTT	CASSPLDSGINQPQHF
17	TRBV27	TRBJ2-2	-	-	TGTGCCAGCAGCAAAAGGGTCAGGGCGGCGGACACCGGGGAGCTGTTTTTT	CASSKRVRAADTGELFF
15	TRBV14	TRBJ2-7	-	TRBD2	TGTGCCAGCAGCCACCAAGCGGGACCCACCTACGAGCAGTACTTC	CASSHQAGPTYEQYF
17	TRBV5-6	TRBJ2-5	-	TRBD1	TGTGCCAGCAGTAAAACAAACAGGGGACCATACCAAGAGACCCAGTACTTC	CASSKTNRGPYQETQYF
16	TRBV7-6	TRBJ2-3	-	TRBD2	TGTGCCAGCAGGCTAGCGGGAGGGTTTGCGGCAGATACGCAGTATTTT	CASRLAGGFAADTQYF
23	TRBV5-1	TRBJ2-6	-	TRBD1	TGCGCCAGCAGCTTTTTTTTCCACGCCACAGTGGGACAGGGAGGTTCTGGGGCCAACGTCCTGACTTTC	CASSFFFHATVGQGGSGANVLTF
13	TRBV6-5	TRBJ1-5	-	-	TGTGCCAGCAGCAGGCTAAGCAATCAGCCCCAGCATTTT	CASSRLSNQPQHF
11	TRBV19	TRBJ2-7	-	-	TGTGCCAGTAGTACAGGGTGGAAGCAGTACTTC	CASSTGWKQYF
14	TRBV7-2	TRBJ1-1	-	-	TGTGCCAGCAGCTTTGGGACACGGAACACTGAAGCTTTCTTT	CASSFGTRNTEAFF
17	TRBV30	TRBJ1-2	-	-	TGTGCCTGGAGTGTAAATAGGAGAACGGTCTATAACTATGGCTACACCTTC	CAWSVNRRTVYNYGYTF
13	TRBV28	TRBJ2-7	-	-	TGTGCCAGCAGTTTCGCTAGTCCTTCCGAGCAGTACTTC	CASSFASPSEQYF
15	TRBV7-9	TRBJ2-7	once	TRBD2	TGTGCCAGCAGCTTTTCAGCGGGAGGGCTTGGCGAGCAGTACTTC	CASSFSAGGLGEQYF
15	TRBV28	TRBJ1-1	-	-	TGTGCCAGCAGTTTACTAGCCCCCCGCAGTTATGAAGCTTTCTTT	CASSLLAPRSYEAFF
11	TRBV5-6	TRBJ2-3	-	-	TGTGCCAGCCGTAGTAGGGGTACGCAGTATTTT	CASRSRGTQYF
14	TRBV7-9	TRBJ1-3	-	-	TGTGCCAGCAGCAGGGCCTTCTCTGGAAACACCATATATTTT	CASSRAFSGNTIYF
14	TRBV15	TRBJ1-2	once	-	TGTGCCACCAGCGGGGGGGGGTTTAACTATGGCTACACCTTC	CATSGGGFNYGYTF
16	TRBV3-1/TRBV3-2	TRBJ2-2	-	TRBD2	TGTGCCAGCAGCCAAATGGCGGGGGGACACACCGGGGAGCTGTTTTTT	CASSQMAGGHTGELFF
16	TRBV5-1	TRBJ1-1	-	TRBD1	TGCGCCAGCAGCTTAAGACAGGGAGGAGTGAACACTGAAGCTTTCTTT	CASSLRQGGVNTEAFF
16	TRBV28	TRBJ2-2	-	TRBD2	TGTGCCATCGGGACTAGCGCCCTAGGGTACACCGGGGAGCTGTTTTTT	CAIGTSALGYTGELFF
16	TRBV5-4	TRBJ2-5	-	TRBD1	TGTGCCAGCAGCACGACTCAGGGGGCACTATTAGAGACCCAGTACTTC	CASSTTQGALLETQYF
17	TRBV5-1	TRBJ2-1	-	TRBD2	TGCGCCAGCAGCCGTCGGACTAGCGGGAGGGCCGACAATGAGCAGTTCTTC	CASSRRTSGRADNEQFF
15	TRBV5-1	TRBJ2-5	-	TRBD1	TGCGCCAGCAGCCCTCACGGGACAGCCCAAGAGACCCAGTACTTC	CASSPHGTAQETQYF
16	TRBV24-1	TRBJ2-5	-	TRBD2	TGTGCCACCAGTGATTTGACTAGCGGGAGTAAAGAGACCCAGTACTTC	CATSDLTSGSKETQYF
15	TRBV19	TRBJ1-1	-	-	TGTGCCAGTAGTATAGTAGGACAGACGAACACTGAAGCTTTCTTT	CASSIVGQTNTEAFF
15	TRBV2	TRBJ2-1	-	TRBD1	TGTGCCAGCAGCCTCGGACAGGGGGCTGGCAATGAGCAGTTCTTC	CASSLGQGAGNEQFF
13	TRBV25-1	TRBJ1-1	-	TRBD1	TGTGCCAGCAGTCCCCGGGACAGGGGGCGAGCTTTCTTT	CASSPRDRGRAFF
15	TRBV7-8	TRBJ1-2	-	-	TGTGCCAGCAGCTTACGTCCAGGGTCGAACTATGGCTACACCTTC	CASSLRPGSNYGYTF
14	TRBV7-9	TRBJ2-1	-	-	TGTGCCAGCAGCACGGTGGTCTGGGGGGATGAGCAGTTCTTC	CASSTVVWGDEQFF
17	TRBV9	TRBJ2-5	-	-	TGTGCCAGCAGCGTAGGTTTAACGGAGGGTCGGGTAGAGACCCAGTACTTC	CASSVGLTEGRVETQYF
14	TRBV9	TRBJ2-7	-	TRBD2	TGTGCCAGCAGCTTTCCCTCAGCCGGGGGGGAGCAGTACTTC	CASSFPSAGGEQYF